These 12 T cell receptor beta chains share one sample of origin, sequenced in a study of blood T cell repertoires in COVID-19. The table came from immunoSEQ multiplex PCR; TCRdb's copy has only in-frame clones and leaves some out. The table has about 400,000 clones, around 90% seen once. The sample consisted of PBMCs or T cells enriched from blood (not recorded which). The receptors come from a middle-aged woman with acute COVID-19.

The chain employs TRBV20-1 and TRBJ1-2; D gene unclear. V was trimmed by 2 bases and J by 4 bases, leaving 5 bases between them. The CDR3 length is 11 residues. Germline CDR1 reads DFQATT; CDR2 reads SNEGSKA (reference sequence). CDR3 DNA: TGCAGTGCTAGACATGTCTATGGCTACACCTTC. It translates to CSARHVYGYTF.

This chain's CDR3 is CAISESQGASYNEQFF. In DNA form, the CDR3 reads TGTGCCATCAGTGAGTCACAGGGGGCCTCCTACAATGAGCAGTTCTTC. V and J are TRBV10-3 and TRBJ2-1; 9 bases agree with TRBD1. The CDR3 sequence is 16 residues long. Per germline, CDR1 ENHRY and CDR2 SYGVKD. The V gene end was trimmed by 0 bases and the J gene end by 0 bases; junction bases not matched to a gene: 0.

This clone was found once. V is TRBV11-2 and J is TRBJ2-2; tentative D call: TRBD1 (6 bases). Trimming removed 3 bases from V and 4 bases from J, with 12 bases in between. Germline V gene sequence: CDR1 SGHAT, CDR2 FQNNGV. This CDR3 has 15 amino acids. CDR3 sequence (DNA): TGTGCCAGCAGCTTGGGTGGACAGCTCACCGGGGAGCTGTTTTTT. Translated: CASSLGGQLTGELFF.

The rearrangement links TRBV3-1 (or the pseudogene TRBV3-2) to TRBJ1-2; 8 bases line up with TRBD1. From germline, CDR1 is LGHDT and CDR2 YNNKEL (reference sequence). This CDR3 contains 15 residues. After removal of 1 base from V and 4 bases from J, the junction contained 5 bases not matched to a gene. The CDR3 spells CASSQVAGGGYGYTF. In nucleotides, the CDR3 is TGTGCCAGCAGCCAAGTCGCAGGGGGCGGCTATGGCTACACCTTC.

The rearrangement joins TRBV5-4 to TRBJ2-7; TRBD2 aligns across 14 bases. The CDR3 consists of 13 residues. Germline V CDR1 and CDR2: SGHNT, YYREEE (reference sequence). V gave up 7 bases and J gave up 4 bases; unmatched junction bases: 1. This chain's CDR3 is CASRLAGGYEQYF. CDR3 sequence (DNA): TGTGCCAGCCGACTAGCGGGGGGGTACGAGCAGTACTTC.

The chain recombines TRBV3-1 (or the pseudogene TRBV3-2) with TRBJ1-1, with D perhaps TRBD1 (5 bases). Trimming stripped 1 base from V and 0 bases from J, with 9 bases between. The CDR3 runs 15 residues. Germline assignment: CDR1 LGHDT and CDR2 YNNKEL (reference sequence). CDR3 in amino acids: CASSQVTAMNTEAFF. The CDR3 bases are TGTGCCAGCAGCCAAGTGACAGCAATGAACACTGAAGCTTTCTTT.

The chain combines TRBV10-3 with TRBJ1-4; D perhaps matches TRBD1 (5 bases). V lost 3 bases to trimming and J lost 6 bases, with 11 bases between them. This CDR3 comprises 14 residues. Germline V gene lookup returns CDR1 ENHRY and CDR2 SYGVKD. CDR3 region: CAISEGDSYEKLFF. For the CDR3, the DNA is TGTGCCATCAGTGAAGGAGACAGTTATGAAAAACTGTTTTTT.

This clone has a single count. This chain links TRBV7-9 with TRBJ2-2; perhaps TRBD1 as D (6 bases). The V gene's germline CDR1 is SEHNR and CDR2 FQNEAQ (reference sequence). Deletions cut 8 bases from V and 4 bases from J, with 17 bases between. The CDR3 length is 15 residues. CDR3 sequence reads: CASETTGLATGELFF. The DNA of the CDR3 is TGTGCCAGCGAAACTACAGGGTTGGCCACCGGGGAGCTGTTTTTT.

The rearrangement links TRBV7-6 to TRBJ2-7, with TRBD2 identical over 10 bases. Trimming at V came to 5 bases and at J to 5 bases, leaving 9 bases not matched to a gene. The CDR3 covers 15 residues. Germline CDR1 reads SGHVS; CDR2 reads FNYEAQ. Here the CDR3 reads CASSPTSGVWDEQYF. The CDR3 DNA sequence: TGTGCCAGCAGCCCCACTAGCGGGGTTTGGGACGAGCAGTACTTC.

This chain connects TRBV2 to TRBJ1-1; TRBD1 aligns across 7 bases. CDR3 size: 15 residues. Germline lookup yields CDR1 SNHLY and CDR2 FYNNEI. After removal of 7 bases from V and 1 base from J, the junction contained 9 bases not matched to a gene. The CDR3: CASTFNSGGNTEAFF. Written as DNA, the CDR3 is TGTGCCAGCACGTTTAATTCAGGGGGGAACACTGAAGCTTTCTTT. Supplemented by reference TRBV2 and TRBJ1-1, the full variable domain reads EPEVTQTPSHQVTQMGQEVILRCVPISNHLYFYWYRQILGQKVEFLVSFYNNEISEKSEIFDDQFSVERPDGSNFTLKIRSTKLEDSAMYFCASTFNSGGNTEAFFGQGTRLTVV.

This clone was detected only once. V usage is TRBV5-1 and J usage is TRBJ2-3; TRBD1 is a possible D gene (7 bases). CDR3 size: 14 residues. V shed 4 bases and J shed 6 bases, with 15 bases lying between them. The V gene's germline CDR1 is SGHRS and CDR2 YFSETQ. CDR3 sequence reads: CASSAGQWRDTQYF. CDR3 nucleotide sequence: TGCGCCAGCAGCGCGGGACAGTGGAGGGATACGCAGTATTTT.

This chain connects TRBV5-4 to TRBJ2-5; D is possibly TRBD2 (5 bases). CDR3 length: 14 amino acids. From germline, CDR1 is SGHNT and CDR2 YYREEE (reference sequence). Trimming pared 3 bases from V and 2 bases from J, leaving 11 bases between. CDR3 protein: CASSSPRGQETQYF. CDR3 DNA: TGTGCCAGCAGCTCTCCGAGAGGGCAAGAGACCCAGTACTTC.